The 9 T cell receptor beta chains below all came from one sample that was sequenced in a study of monozygotic twins with cystic fibrosis. Profiled with immunoSEQ multiplex PCR; TCRdb holds only in-frame clones, not every one. Of approximately 27,000 clones in the sample, 90% were seen once. The sequencing input was blood. These receptors were obtained from a girl aged 2-9 years with cystic fibrosis.

The CDR3, as DNA: TGTGCCAGCTCACCGGGAACAGGGGAGGGGACCCAGTACTTC. Encoded protein: CASSPGTGEGTQYF. The chain recombines TRBV18 with TRBJ2-5; D assignment may be TRBD1 or TRBD2 (7 bases each). This CDR3 is 14 amino acids long. Between the trimmed V and J ends, which lost 3 bases and 7 bases, there was a span of 15 bases. Germline CDR1 is KGHSH and CDR2 is LQKENI.

This chain uses TRBV7-8 with TRBJ2-1; 9 positions match TRBD2. The CDR3 runs to 17 residues. J gave up 0 bases and V 1 base, and 4 bases lay outside the gene matches. Looked up from germline, CDR1 is SGHVS and CDR2 is FQNEAQ. The CDR3 nucleotides read TGTGCCAGCAGCTTAGAGCGGGGGGAGAGCTCCTACAATGAGCAGTTCTTC. Its translation: CASSLERGESSYNEQFF.

The rearrangement links TRBV27 to TRBJ2-1, with D perhaps assigned TRBD1 or TRBD2 (5 bases each). The germline gives CDR1 MNHEY, CDR2 SMNVEV (reference sequence). Between the trimmed V and J ends, which lost 4 bases and 5 bases, there was a span of 9 bases. This CDR3 is built from 13 residues. The CDR3 loop reads CASSWDQNNEQFF. As DNA, the CDR3 is TGTGCCAGCAGTTGGGACCAGAACAATGAGCAGTTCTTC.

This clone was seen a single time. V and J are TRBV11-1 and TRBJ2-1, with 9 bases lining up with TRBD2. The CDR3 sequence is 14 residues long. The germline gives CDR1 SGHAT, CDR2 FQDESV (reference sequence). V gave up 2 bases and J gave up 9 bases; unmatched junction bases: 5. Here the CDR3 reads CASSLPRGGTEQFF. The CDR3 DNA is TGTGCCAGCAGCTTACCGCGGGGGGGCACTGAGCAGTTCTTC. Filled out from reference TRBV11-1 and TRBJ2-1, the complete variable domain reads EAEVAQSPRYKITEKSQAVAFWCDPISGHATLYWYRQILGQGPELLVQFQDESVVDDSQLPKDRFSAERLKGVDSTLKIQPAELGDSAMYLCASSLPRGGTEQFFGPGTRLTVL.

The genes are TRBV9 and TRBJ2-7; D uncertain. The CDR3 has 15 residues. Germline CDR1 SGDLS, CDR2 YYNGEE. V lost 4 bases and J 3 bases, leaving 17 bases between the germline ends. The CDR3 nucleotides are TGTGCCAGCAGCTCTTCCAGCAAATGGGACTACGAGCAGTACTTC. It translates to CASSSSSKWDYEQYF.

This chain connects TRBV18 to TRBJ1-5; D gene unclear. This CDR3 region has 14 residues. The V and J ends lost 4 bases and 6 bases respectively, with 13 bases between them. CDR1 and CDR2 from the germline V gene are KGHSH and LQKENI. The CDR3 spells CASSLQGLGQPQHF. As DNA, the CDR3 is TGTGCCAGCTCACTCCAAGGGTTGGGTCAGCCCCAGCATTTT.

The V gene is TRBV7-9, the J gene TRBJ2-7; the D gene is possibly TRBD2 (7 bases). Germline V gene sequence: CDR1 SEHNR, CDR2 FQNEAQ (reference sequence). Trimming removed 5 bases from V and 7 bases from J, with 24 bases in between. CDR3 length: 16 amino acids. The CDR3 nucleotides are TGTGCCAGCAGCCGTGGGGGCGGGGGCCGCTTGGTAGAGCAGTACTTC. It translates to CASSRGGGGRLVEQYF.

This sequence joins TRBV10-3 and TRBJ1-3; a weak D match, TRBD1 (5 bases). The CDR3 covers 12 residues. V gave up 8 bases and J gave up 4 bases, with 9 bases separating them. Germline V gene data show CDR1 as ENHRY and CDR2 as SYGVKD. The CDR3 here is CAIGHTGNTIYF. The CDR3 DNA follows: TGTGCCATCGGACATACGGGAAACACCATATATTTT.

The V call is TRBV18, the J call TRBJ2-7; 7 bases line up with TRBD1. V was pared by 1 base and J by 6 bases, with 6 bases of the junction left unmatched. The CDR3 has 14 amino acids. The germline V gene encodes CDR1 KGHSH and CDR2 LQKENI. The CDR3 is CASSPQTGTSEQYF. CDR3 sequence (DNA): TGTGCCAGCTCACCACAGACAGGGACCAGCGAGCAGTACTTC.